The entry below gives a single T cell receptor beta chain sequence along with its context. The antigen is undetermined. The V segment lost 5 bases and the J segment 4 bases; nucleotides outside the gene matches: 4. The CDR3 loop spans 13 amino acids. Looked up from germline, CDR1 is GTSNPN and CDR2 is SVGIG (reference sequence). Use of 60 Vbeta and 13 Jbeta primers characterized the PCR. This table comes from immunoSEQ multiplex PCR, and its TCRdb copy is limited to in-frame clones, with some not included. This listing includes approximately 75,000 clones. The data are from a study of cytomegalovirus exposure and HLA in healthy donors. Background on the study: Inside one of the first data releases sat around 80 million unique TCRs taken from HLA-typed donors. Study conclusions and caveats: A cluster of highly shared sequence variants was likely a sequencing artifact. Researchers reported that a few CMV-associated chains were confirmed in vitro as CMV antigen-specific. A list of around 150 TCR beta chains associated with cytomegalovirus was given.

Input material: PBMCs. The origin of this receptor is a boy aged 5-17 years in good health and CMV-seronegative. The chain carries TRBV30 and TRBJ2-7, with 11 bases fitting TRBD1. CDR3 coding DNA: TGTGCCTGGGGACAGGGGGCATCGTACGAGCAGTACTTC. It translates to CAWGQGASYEQYF.